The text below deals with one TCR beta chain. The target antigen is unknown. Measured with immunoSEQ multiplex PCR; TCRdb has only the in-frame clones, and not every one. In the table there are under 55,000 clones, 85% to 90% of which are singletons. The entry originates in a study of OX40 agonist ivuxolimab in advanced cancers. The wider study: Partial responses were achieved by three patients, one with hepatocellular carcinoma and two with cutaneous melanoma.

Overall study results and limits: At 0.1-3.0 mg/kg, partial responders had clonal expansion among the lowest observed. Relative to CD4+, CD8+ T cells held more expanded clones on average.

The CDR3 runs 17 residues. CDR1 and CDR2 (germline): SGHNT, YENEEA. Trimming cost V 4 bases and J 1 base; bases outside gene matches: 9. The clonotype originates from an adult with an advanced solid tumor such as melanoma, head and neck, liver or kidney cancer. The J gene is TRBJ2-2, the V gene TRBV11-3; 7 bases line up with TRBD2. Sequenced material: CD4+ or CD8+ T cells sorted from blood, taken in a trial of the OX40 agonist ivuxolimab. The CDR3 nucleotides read TGTGCCAGCAGCTCCAAATGGGAGGGCTTGAACACCGGGGAGCTGTTTTTT. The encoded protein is CASSSKWEGLNTGELFF.